This T cell receptor (beta chain) was identified in a study of T cells after yellow fever vaccination. The study's findings and limits: A faster peak, day 5 versus 15, was reached by the weaker secondary response.

As to this clonotype: Antigen: not known.

MiXCR was run by TCRdb on the 5' RACE reads, yielding one entry per CDR3 protein. Seen here are 500,000 to 650,000 distinct CDR3 sequences, about 12% observed once, and the top ten hold approximately 15%. This CDR3 has 16 residues. Trimming took 5 bases from V and 2 from J; bases not matched to a gene: 7. Specimen: PBMCs, collected on the day of the yellow fever booster vaccination. The rearrangement joins TRBV12-3 or TRBV12-4 to TRBJ2-3, with 10 bases fitting TRBD2. The clonotype originates from a man between 25 and 39 years old who received the YFV17D yellow fever vaccine. CDR3 DNA: TGTGCCAGCAGTCAACGGACTAGCGGAGTCACAGATACGCAGTATTTT. It codes for CASSQRTSGVTDTQYF.